The rows below give T cell receptor beta chains drawn from one sample of a study of T cells in severe cutaneous drug reactions. TCRdb reprocessed the multiplex PCR reads, keeping one entry per CDR3 protein, no DNA. This sample carries roughly 1,500 distinct CDR3 sequences, with approximately 14% going to the ten biggest clones. The sequenced sample consisted of PBMCs. These receptors were collected from a human donor with Stevens-Johnson syndrome, a severe cutaneous drug reaction. The CDR3 runs from the conserved cysteine through the conserved F or W. Rows may omit the clone size; those that give it use once, few, many or a size class.

cdr3_aa: CAWSVPLPSGNTIYF
clone_size: medium-sized
j_call: TRBJ1-3
v_call: TRBV30

cdr3_aa: CASSVSGVNTEAFF
clone_size: medium-sized
j_call: TRBJ1-1
v_call: TRBV7-9

cdr3_aa: CSARDWQGAHSNQPQHF
clone_size: .
j_call: TRBJ1-5
v_call: TRBV20-1

cdr3_aa: CATASGRAYEQYF
clone_size: large
j_call: TRBJ2-7
v_call: TRBV27

cdr3_aa: CASSSSDFYPSYNEQFF
clone_size: medium-sized
j_call: TRBJ2-1
v_call: TRBV11-2

cdr3_aa: CASSGQGHTEAFF
clone_size: .
j_call: TRBJ1-1
v_call: TRBV5-6

cdr3_aa: CASSSDSLSSTDTQYF
clone_size: medium-sized
j_call: TRBJ2-3
v_call: TRBV11-2

cdr3_aa: CASSDKRASSTDTQYF
clone_size: medium-sized
j_call: TRBJ2-3
v_call: TRBV2

cdr3_aa: CASSRQGKGTDTQYF
clone_size: medium-sized
j_call: TRBJ2-3
v_call: TRBV14

cdr3_aa: CASSQDRTERNYGYTF
clone_size: medium-sized
j_call: TRBJ1-2
v_call: TRBV4-2

cdr3_aa: CATSDLGRQGVYEQYF
clone_size: medium-sized
j_call: TRBJ2-7
v_call: TRBV24-1

cdr3_aa: CASSNSGAANYGYTF
clone_size: medium-sized
j_call: TRBJ1-2
v_call: TRBV28

cdr3_aa: CASCPPKGEGTEAFF
clone_size: medium-sized
j_call: TRBJ1-1
v_call: TRBV19

cdr3_aa: CASSPLGTAAGNTIYF
clone_size: medium-sized
j_call: TRBJ1-3
v_call: TRBV18

cdr3_aa: CASSLRELSSYNEQFF
clone_size: .
j_call: TRBJ2-1
v_call: TRBV7-2

cdr3_aa: CASSLTGKTDTQYF
clone_size: medium-sized
j_call: TRBJ2-3
v_call: TRBV7-6

cdr3_aa: CASSPFRAADTEAFF
clone_size: medium-sized
j_call: TRBJ1-1
v_call: TRBV18

cdr3_aa: CASSLAWYGQPQHF
clone_size: .
j_call: TRBJ1-5
v_call: TRBV5-5

cdr3_aa: CATMRPTGKGANNEQFF
clone_size: medium-sized
j_call: TRBJ2-1
v_call: TRBV6-1

cdr3_aa: CAWSTGQGSYYGYTF
clone_size: medium-sized
j_call: TRBJ1-2
v_call: TRBV30

cdr3_aa: CVSSQAGGAWQFF
clone_size: .
j_call: TRBJ2-1
v_call: TRBV4-3

cdr3_aa: CASSLAGVLTDTQYF
clone_size: medium-sized
j_call: TRBJ2-3
v_call: TRBV7-8